These 5 T cell receptor beta chains originate from one sample sequenced in a study of blood T cell repertoires in COVID-19 (dated by TCRdb to 2020 to 2022). Libraries were prepared through the immunoSEQ multiplex PCR assay. In its TCRdb copy, this immuneACCESS table keeps in-frame sequences only and misses some clones. Where compared with another copy, unresolved V genes explain less than half of these, and the others have no known cause. In all, the sample holds roughly 100,000 clones, and more than 75% of those were seen once. The top ten constitute around 11% of the sample. Material for sequencing was peripheral blood. These receptors came from a human donor in a cohort sampled during active COVID-19.

Only a few counts were recorded for this clone. This chain joins TRBV6-5 and TRBJ1-2; 7 nucleotides align to TRBD1. The CDR3 has 15 amino acids. V dropped 6 bases and J dropped 7; count of bases not matched to a gene: 14. Germline V gene sequence: CDR1 MNHEY, CDR2 SVGAGI. CDR3 in DNA: TGTGCCAGCAGACCGGGACAGTACTATGCGGTTGGCTACACCTTC. Translated, it gives CASRPGQYYAVGYTF.

The chain carries TRBV7-9 and TRBJ2-7; TRBD1 matches at 9 bases. The J call may be mistaken, given a closer DNA end match to TRBJ2-1. Germline CDR1 SEHNR, CDR2 FQNEAQ (reference sequence). This CDR3 spans 16 amino acids. CDR3 in amino acids: CAIGSRDRDKGGEQFF. The CDR3 DNA reads as TGTGCCATCGGCTCCCGGGACAGGGATAAGGGAGGTGAGCAGTTCTTC.

The rearrangement links TRBV6-2 or TRBV6-3 to TRBJ1-1; D is unclear. There are 12 residues in the CDR3. The germline V gene has CDR1 MNHEY and CDR2 SVGEGT. V lost 5 bases, J lost 1 base, and 5 bases lay in between. CDR3 sequence (DNA): TGTGCCAGCAGTCCGCGGAACACTGAAGCTTTCTTT. Translating it yields CASSPRNTEAFF.

The count of this clone is one. The chain joins TRBV5-1 to TRBJ2-1, with 9 bases matching TRBD2. This CDR3 contains 15 residues. J lost 4 bases, V lost 2 bases, and 4 bases had no gene match. Germline values: CDR1 SGHRS, CDR2 YFSETQ. This CDR3 reads CASSLPSGVYNEQFF. DNA of the CDR3: TGCGCCAGCAGCTTACCTAGCGGGGTTTACAATGAGCAGTTCTTC.

This chain joins TRBV7-3 and TRBJ2-3; TRBD2 matches 8 bases. The CDR3 loop spans 17 amino acids. V lost 1 base to trimming and J lost 6 bases; unmatched junction nucleotides: 12. In germline, CDR1 is SGHTA, CDR2 FQGTGA. CDR3 DNA: TGTGCCAGCAGCTTAAGTCTCGGTCGGGGGGGCGCGGATACGCAGTATTTT. Its protein product is CASSLSLGRGGADTQYF.